The 25 T cell receptor beta chains below come from one sample, sequenced in a study of vaccination effects on CD4 cells after COVID-19. Measured with immunoSEQ multiplex PCR; TCRdb has only the in-frame clones, and not every one. The sample shows over 25,000 clones, roughly 76% of them seen only once. Antigen-specific CD4+ T cells were expanded with viral peptide pools in the ViraFEST assay before sequencing. Cultured cells yielded isolated CD4+ T cells after roughly 11 days. Two-dose vaccination with either BNT162b2 or mRNA-1273 was given to the participants. The antigens of these receptors remain unknown. Here the sequenced sample was CD4+ T cells from PBMCs cultured with SARS-CoV-2 spike peptides, taken after COVID-19 vaccination. The receptors stem from a human donor who received a COVID-19 vaccine. Some clones in this sample may be carry-over from other donors' samples.

This clone was observed a single time. The chain recombines TRBV24-1 with TRBJ1-5; D not certain. The germline CDR1 and CDR2 sequences are KGHDR and SFDVKD. The CDR3 consists of 13 residues. V lost 7 bases to trimming and J lost 4 bases, with 10 bases between them. The CDR3 nucleotides read TGTGCCACCAGCGACCGTGAGAATCAGCCCCAGCATTTT. Translation: CATSDRENQPQHF.

This chain links TRBV6-4 with TRBJ1-5; 8 nucleotides line up with TRBD1. The CDR3 runs 16 residues. CDR1 and CDR2 from the germline V gene are MRHNA and SNTAGT. V trimming: 5 bases; J trimming: 5 bases; junction bases outside the gene matches: 11. The CDR3 DNA reads TGTGCCAGCAGTTGTGGACAGGGAAAGAAGGATCAGCCCCAGCATTTT. It codes for CASSCGQGKKDQPQHF.

The chain uses TRBV28 and TRBJ2-7; either TRBD1 or TRBD2 may supply D (5 bases each). The CDR3 runs 13 residues. CDR1 MDHEN and CDR2 SYDVKM come from the germline V gene. The V end lost 5 bases, the J end lost 4 bases, and 12 bases lay between the germline ends. CDR3 in DNA: TGTGCCAGCAGTAGGGGCCGGGGTTACGAGCAGTACGTC. Translation gives CASSRGRGYEQYV.

The chain links TRBV19 to TRBJ1-1; D unclear. Trimming removed 3 bases from V and 0 bases from J, with 8 bases in between. The length of the CDR3 is 14 residues. Germline CDR1 reads LNHDA; CDR2 reads SQIVND (reference sequence). This chain's CDR3 is CASSISGVNTEAFF. CDR3 DNA sequence: TGTGCCAGTAGTATCTCCGGGGTGAACACTGAAGCTTTCTTT.

This clone has more than one count but fewer than ten. The junction does not match germline at one end; this may be a read error. J is TRBJ1-5 and V is TRBV5-8, with TRBD1 identical over 8 bases. Germline V gives CDR1 SGHTS, CDR2 YDEGEE. This CDR3 contains 15 residues. This CDR3 reads CASIPYGTGNHPQHF. CDR3 in DNA: TGTGCCAGCATCCCCTACGGGACAGGTAATCATCCCCAGCATTTT.

Only a few counts were recorded for this clone. V gene TRBV19 combines with J gene TRBJ1-2, with D unclear. Trimming took off 5 bases at V and 2 bases at J, with 9 bases between the two ends. Germline assignment: CDR1 LNHDA and CDR2 SQIVND (reference sequence). The CDR3 extends over 13 amino acids. The CDR3 bases are TGTGCCAGTAGTGTATGGTCAAACTATGGCTACACCTTC. Protein: CASSVWSNYGYTF.

The chain employs TRBV12-3 or TRBV12-4 and TRBJ1-6; D gene uncertain. CDR3 size: 13 residues. V was trimmed by 4 bases and J by 10 bases, leaving 11 bases between them. CDR3 amino acids: CASSSRLESPLHF. The DNA of the CDR3 is TGTGCCAGCAGTTCTCGGTTGGAATCACCCCTCCACTTT.

The chain uses TRBV24-1 and TRBJ2-5; D may match TRBD1 or TRBD2 (7 bases each). Per germline, CDR1 KGHDR and CDR2 SFDVKD. This CDR3 contains 13 residues. The ends were cut back, 10 bases at V and 2 bases at J, with 13 bases in the middle. The CDR3: CATQGRGQETQYF. As DNA, the CDR3 is TGTGCCACACAGGGGAGGGGGCAAGAGACCCAGTACTTC.

The gene calls are TRBV30 and TRBJ1-4; a possible D gene is TRBD1 (5 bases). The V gene lost 1 base and the J gene lost 11 bases, with 14 bases spanning the gap. The CDR3 is 13 residues long. CDR1 is GTSNPN and CDR2 is SVGIG in the germline V gene (reference sequence). CDR3 DNA: TGTGCCTGGAGTGGTCAGGGCGGAAGTAAACTGTTTTTT. It specifies CAWSGQGGSKLFF.

This clone was seen a handful of times. The rearrangement links TRBV4-1 to TRBJ1-1; D is possibly TRBD1 (6 bases). The germline V and J ends were trimmed by 2 bases and 1 base, with 11 bases remaining between them. The CDR3 covers 15 residues. Germline loops: CDR1 MGHRA, CDR2 YSYEKL. The CDR3 nucleotides read TGCGCCAGCAGCCAACCAGACAGGAAGAACACTGAAGCTTTCTTT. Translation gives CASSQPDRKNTEAFF.

This clone was seen only once. The CDR3 nucleotides read TGTGCCAGTAGTTCTCTTAAGGGAAGTGGCAATCAGCCCCAGCATTTT. The encoded protein is CASSSLKGSGNQPQHF. This chain connects TRBV19 to TRBJ1-5; D uncertain. Germline V gene sequence: CDR1 LNHDA, CDR2 SQIVND (reference sequence). Trimming pared 5 bases from V and 2 bases from J, leaving 16 bases between. The CDR3 has 16 residues. Combining the CDR3 with reference TRBV19 and TRBJ1-5 gives the whole variable domain DGGITQSPKYLFRKEGQNVTLSCEQNLNHDAMYWYRQDPGQGLRLIYYSQIVNDFQKGDIAEGYSVSREKKESFPLTVTSAQKNPTAFYLCASSSLKGSGNQPQHFGDGTRLSIL.

This CDR3 reads CASSLRTITGELFF. The CDR3 DNA reads as TGCGCCAGCAGCTTGCGGACAATCACCGGGGAGCTGTTTTTT. The chain uses TRBV5-1 and TRBJ2-2; D is perhaps TRBD1 (5 bases). Trimming removed 1 base at V and 4 bases at J, with 8 bases between. Germline CDR1 is SGHRS and CDR2 is YFSETQ. The CDR3 contains 14 residues.

The gene calls are TRBV25-1 and TRBJ1-2; D is perhaps TRBD1 (5 bases). V lost 2 bases, J lost 4 bases, and 11 bases lay in between. The germline V gene encodes CDR1 MGHDK and CDR2 SYGVNS. This CDR3 comprises 14 residues. The CDR3 bases are TGTGCCAGCAGTGAAACTGACAGACTCTATGGCTACACCTTC. Translation: CASSETDRLYGYTF.

CDR3 sequence: CAWGTSVWNEQFF. CDR3 coding DNA: TGTGCCTGGGGGACTAGCGTCTGGAATGAGCAGTTCTTC. This chain joins TRBV30 and TRBJ2-1; 10 bases are shared with TRBD2. Per the germline V gene, CDR1 is GTSNPN and CDR2 is SVGIG (reference sequence). This CDR3 spans 13 amino acids. The V segment lost 5 bases and the J segment 7 bases; nucleotides outside the gene matches: 5.

V usage is TRBV9 and J usage is TRBJ2-3; 9 nucleotides agree with TRBD1. From germline, CDR1 is SGDLS and CDR2 YYNGEE. J gave up 4 bases and V 4 bases, and 10 bases lay outside the gene matches. The CDR3 loop spans 16 amino acids. CDR3 coding DNA: TGTGCCAGCAGCCCCAGGGGACAGGGTATTCCAGATACGCAGTATTTT. Protein sequence: CASSPRGQGIPDTQYF.

This clone was detected only once. The V and J genes are TRBV18 and TRBJ1-5, with D tentatively TRBD1 (6 bases). V lost 1 base, J lost 6 bases, and 16 bases lay in between. The germline V gene encodes CDR1 KGHSH and CDR2 LQKENI. This CDR3 spans 16 amino acids. The CDR3 spells CASSPQQGFNSQPQHF. In DNA, the CDR3 is TGTGCCAGCTCACCACAACAGGGCTTTAATAGTCAGCCCCAGCATTTT.

The rearrangement uses TRBV5-5 and TRBJ2-2; D unclear. Germline-derived CDR1 and CDR2 are SGHKS and YYEKEE (reference sequence). The CDR3 sequence is 14 residues long. V was pared by 2 bases and J by 5 bases, with 10 bases between. CDR3 in DNA: TGTGCCAGCAGCTTAGCATGGGGTACCGGGGAGCTGTTTTTT. It encodes CASSLAWGTGELFF.

This clone appeared a few times. The genes are TRBV2 and TRBJ2-7; possibly TRBD1 for D (5 bases). The CDR3 runs to 13 residues. The V end lost 1 base, the J end lost 4 bases, and 8 bases lay between the germline ends. Germline V gene sequence: CDR1 SNHLY, CDR2 FYNNEI. The CDR3 bases are TGTGCCAGCAGTGAAGAGACAGAATACGAGCAGTACGTC. Translating gives CASSEETEYEQYV.

This chain joins TRBV3-1 (or the pseudogene TRBV3-2) and TRBJ1-2, with a possible D match to TRBD1 (5 bases). Trimming left V 1 base short and J 7 bases short, with 10 bases between. The CDR3 spans 13 residues. CDR1 and CDR2 from the germline V gene are LGHDT and YNNKEL (reference sequence). This CDR3 is CASSQAGPGGYTF. In DNA form, the CDR3 reads TGTGCCAGCAGCCAAGCAGGGCCGGGTGGCTACACCTTC.

In DNA, the CDR3 is TGTGCCAGCAGCCTCCGACTAGCGGGGGACATCACCTACGAGCAGTACGTC. Protein sequence: CASSLRLAGDITYEQYV. The chain has TRBV7-4 and TRBJ2-7; TRBD2 matches at 12 bases. Germline CDR1 SGHVT, CDR2 SQSDAQ. The CDR3 runs 17 residues. Trimming took 5 bases from V and 2 from J; bases not matched to a gene: 10.

CDR3 loop: CASSLLQGTGELFF. DNA for the CDR3: TGCGCCAGCAGCCTCTTACAGGGTACCGGGGAGCTGTTTTTT. V usage is TRBV4-3 and J usage is TRBJ2-2; possibly TRBD1 for D (6 bases). Per the germline V gene, CDR1 is LGHNA and CDR2 is YSLEER. V lost 4 bases and J 5 bases, leaving 11 bases between the germline ends. The CDR3 runs to 14 residues.

This clone has a handful of counts. The J gene is TRBJ1-6, the V gene TRBV6-5; TRBD1 matches 9 bases. V lost 8 bases to trimming and J lost 7 bases; unmatched junction nucleotides: 6. This CDR3 region has 14 residues. Germline values: CDR1 MNHEY, CDR2 SVGAGI. Written as DNA, the CDR3 is TGTGCCAGCCGGGGAACAGGGGGCAATTCACCCCTCCACTTT. This sequence encodes CASRGTGGNSPLHF.

The chain carries TRBV2 and TRBJ2-1, with D perhaps given as TRBD1 or TRBD2 (5 bases each). The CDR3 is made up of 11 amino acids. The V and J ends lost 6 bases and 10 bases respectively, with 10 bases between them. CDR1 is SNHLY, CDR2 FYNNEI, per germline. Here the CDR3 reads CASRDTGEQFF. CDR3 nucleotides: TGTGCCAGCAGGGACACGGGGGAGCAGTTCTTC. Using reference TRBV2 and TRBJ2-1 for the parts outside the CDR3, the full variable domain is EPEVTQTPSHQVTQMGQEVILRCVPISNHLYFYWYRQILGQKVEFLVSFYNNEISEKSEIFDDQFSVERPDGSNFTLKIRSTKLEDSAMYFCASRDTGEQFFGPGTRLTVL.

This chain joins TRBV7-2 and TRBJ2-1; the match to TRBD2 covers 11 bases. CDR3 length: 15 amino acids. With V trimmed by 5 bases and J by 4 bases, 4 bases remained unmatched. Per the germline V gene, CDR1 is SGHTA and CDR2 is FQGNSA. CDR3 residues: CASSALAGVYNEQFF. CDR3 bases: TGTGCCAGCAGCGCACTAGCGGGGGTGTACAATGAGCAGTTCTTC.

The CDR3 sequence: CASSPGHAPGNTIYF. DNA for the CDR3: TGTGCCAGCAGTCCGGGACATGCGCCGGGAAACACCATATATTTT. V gene TRBV28 combines with J gene TRBJ1-3; tentatively, D is TRBD1 (6 bases). CDR1 and CDR2 from the germline V gene are MDHEN and SYDVKM. The V and J ends lost 5 bases and 4 bases respectively, with 15 bases between them. This CDR3 contains 15 residues.